This T cell receptor beta chain was recovered during a study of T cells after yellow fever vaccination. TCRdb reprocessed the 5' RACE reads via MiXCR and lists one record per CDR3 protein. The sample consists of more than 350,000 distinct CDR3 sequences, approximately 10% of them appearing once. This CDR3 contains 15 residues. The sequence was obtained from a young man who received the YFV17D yellow fever vaccine. The genes are TRBV21-1 and TRBJ1-4; TRBD1, the table's D call, lacks a check against the DNA. TRBV21-1 is an annotated pseudogene. Sequences were derived from PBMCs, sampled on the day of the first yellow fever vaccination. CDR3 in DNA: TGTGCCAGCAGCAAAGGGGACAGGGTAGGGGGAAAACTGTTTTTT. This codes for CASSKGDRVGGKLFF.